This T cell receptor beta chain came from a study of cytomegalovirus exposure and HLA in healthy donors. Whole-study results and caveats: A link between a missense DCLRE1C variant and TCR beta V- and J-gene trimming emerged from a later analysis.

PCR used 60 Vbeta primers and 13 Jbeta primers. Profiled with immunoSEQ multiplex PCR; TCRdb holds only in-frame clones, not every one. Of 99,000 or so clones listed, approximately 79% are singletons. This clone occurred a few times. The antigen is unknown. Healthy bone marrow donors made up the donors. V was trimmed by 7 bases and J by 4 bases, leaving 10 bases between them. This CDR3 is 12 amino acids long. The germline V gene encodes CDR1 MNHNS and CDR2 SASEGT. Sequenced sample: PBMCs. The TCR was taken from a man aged 60 to 69 in good health and CMV-seropositive. This chain links TRBV6-1 with TRBJ1-2; D may be TRBD1 (5 bases). In nucleotides, the CDR3 is TGTGCCAGCACGCGGGACCCCTATGGCTACACCTTC. This encodes CASTRDPYGYTF.